The T cell receptor beta chain under discussion was sequenced for a study of cytomegalovirus exposure and HLA in healthy donors. Trimming shortened V by 8 bases and J by 4 bases, and 23 bases separated the two germline ends. The CDR3 is made up of 16 amino acids. Germline lookup yields CDR1 SGHVS and CDR2 FNYEAQ. With 60 Vbeta and 13 Jbeta primers, the PCR was carried out. Sequencing used immunoSEQ multiplex PCR; TCRdb keeps in-frame clones, though not all of them. This table holds tens of thousands of clones, about 70% found once. Study observations and caveats: Specificity of a few CMV-associated chains for CMV antigens was verified in vitro.

Concerning this clone itself: The antigen is undetermined.

The receptor was isolated from a young man in good health and CMV-seronegative. What was sequenced was PBMCs. The V and J genes are TRBV7-6 and TRBJ1-1, with a tentative D call TRBD1 (6 bases). The CDR3 here is CASQATTGPFGTEAFF. CDR3 DNA: TGTGCCAGCCAAGCTACGACAGGCCCTTTTGGCACTGAAGCTTTCTTT.